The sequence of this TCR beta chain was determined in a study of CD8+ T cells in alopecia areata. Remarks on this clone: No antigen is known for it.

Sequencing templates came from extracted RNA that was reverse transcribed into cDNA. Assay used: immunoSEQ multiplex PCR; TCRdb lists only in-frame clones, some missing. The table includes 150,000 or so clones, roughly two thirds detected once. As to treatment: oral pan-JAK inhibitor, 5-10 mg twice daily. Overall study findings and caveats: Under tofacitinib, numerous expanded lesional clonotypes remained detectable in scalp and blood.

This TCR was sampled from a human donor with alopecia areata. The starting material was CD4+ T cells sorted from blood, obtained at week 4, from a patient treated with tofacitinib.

This CDR3 reads CASSYTLESPLHF. CDR3 DNA: TGTGCCAGCAGTTACACCCTAGAGTCACCCCTCCACTTT. This rearrangement joins TRBV6-6 to TRBJ1-6; no definite D call. Germline V gene data show CDR1 as MNHNY and CDR2 as SVGAGI (reference sequence). Between the trimmed V and J ends, which lost 2 bases and 10 bases, there was a span of 9 bases. The CDR3 covers 13 residues.